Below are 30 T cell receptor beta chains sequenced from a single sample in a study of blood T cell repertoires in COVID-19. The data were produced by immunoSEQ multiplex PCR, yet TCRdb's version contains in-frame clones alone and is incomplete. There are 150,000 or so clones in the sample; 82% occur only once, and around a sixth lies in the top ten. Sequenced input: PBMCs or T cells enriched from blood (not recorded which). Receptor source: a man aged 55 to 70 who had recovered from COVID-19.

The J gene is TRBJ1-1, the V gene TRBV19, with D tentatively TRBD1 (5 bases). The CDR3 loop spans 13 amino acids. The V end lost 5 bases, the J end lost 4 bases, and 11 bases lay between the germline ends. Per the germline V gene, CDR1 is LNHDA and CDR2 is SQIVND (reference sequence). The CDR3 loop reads CASSQGRGTEAFF. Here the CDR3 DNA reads TGTGCCAGTAGTCAGGGAAGGGGCACTGAAGCTTTCTTT.

The CDR3 loop is CASSLKSSLREGTGELFF. DNA for the CDR3: TGTGCCAGCAGCCTCAAATCGAGTTTGCGGGAGGGCACCGGGGAGCTGTTTTTT. The chain employs TRBV11-2 and TRBJ2-2; 9 bases line up with TRBD2. Trimming at V came to 5 bases and at J to 4 bases, leaving 14 bases not matched to a gene. This CDR3 contains 18 residues. CDR1 and CDR2 (germline): SGHAT, FQNNGV.

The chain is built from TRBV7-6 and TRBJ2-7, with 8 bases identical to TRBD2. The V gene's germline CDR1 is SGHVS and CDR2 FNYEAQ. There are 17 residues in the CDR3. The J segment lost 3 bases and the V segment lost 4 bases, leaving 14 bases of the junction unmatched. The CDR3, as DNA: TGTGCCAGCAGCTCGAGTAGCAGCGGGAGTGTCGGCTACGAGCAGTACTTC. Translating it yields CASSSSSSGSVGYEQYF.

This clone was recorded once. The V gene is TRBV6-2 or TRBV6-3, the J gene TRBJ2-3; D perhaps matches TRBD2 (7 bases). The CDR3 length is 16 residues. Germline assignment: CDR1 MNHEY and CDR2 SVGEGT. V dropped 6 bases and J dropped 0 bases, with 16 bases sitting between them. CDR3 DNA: TGTGCCAGCAGCCCTTCCGGGGGGCCTAGCACAGATACGCAGTATTTT. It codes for CASSPSGGPSTDTQYF.

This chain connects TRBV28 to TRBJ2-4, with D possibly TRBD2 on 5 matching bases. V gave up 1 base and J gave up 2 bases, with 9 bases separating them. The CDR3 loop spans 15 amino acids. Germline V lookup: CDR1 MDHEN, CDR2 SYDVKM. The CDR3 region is CASSLSGGTKNIQYF. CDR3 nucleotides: TGTGCCAGCAGTTTATCAGGAGGCACCAAAAACATTCAGTACTTC.

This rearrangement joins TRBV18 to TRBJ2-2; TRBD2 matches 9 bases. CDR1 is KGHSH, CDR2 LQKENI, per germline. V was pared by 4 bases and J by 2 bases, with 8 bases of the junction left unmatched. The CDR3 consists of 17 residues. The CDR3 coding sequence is TGTGCCAGCTCACGTCCGCTAGCGGGAAAAAACACCGGGGAGCTGTTTTTT. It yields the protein CASSRPLAGKNTGELFF.

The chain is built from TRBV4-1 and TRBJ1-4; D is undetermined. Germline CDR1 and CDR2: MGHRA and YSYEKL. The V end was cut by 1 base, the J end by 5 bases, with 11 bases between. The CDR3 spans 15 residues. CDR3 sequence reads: CASSQGYGENEKLFF. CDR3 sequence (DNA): TGCGCCAGCAGCCAAGGATACGGGGAGAATGAAAAACTGTTTTTT.

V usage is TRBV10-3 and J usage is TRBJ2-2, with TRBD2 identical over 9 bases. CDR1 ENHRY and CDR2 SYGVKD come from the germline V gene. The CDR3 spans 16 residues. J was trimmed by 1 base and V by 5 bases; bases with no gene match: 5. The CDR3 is CAISRRAGGNTGELFF. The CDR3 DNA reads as TGTGCCATCAGTCGGCGAGCGGGGGGGAACACCGGGGAGCTGTTTTTT.

The CDR3 region is CASSLERSGVQFF. The CDR3 DNA reads TGTGCCAGCAGCTTGGAGCGGAGCGGCGTGCAGTTCTTC. The chain joins TRBV5-4 to TRBJ2-1; possible D gene TRBD2, 5 bases. Trimming removed 0 bases from V and 12 bases from J, with 13 bases in between. This CDR3 region has 13 residues. CDR1 is SGHNT and CDR2 is YYREEE in the germline V gene (reference sequence). The full variable domain, with the rest looked up from reference TRBV5-4 and TRBJ2-1, is ETGVTQSPTHLIKTRGQQVTLRCSSQSGHNTVSWYQQALGQGPQFIFQYYREEENGRGNFPPRFSGLQFPNYSSELNVNALELDDSALYLCASSLERSGVQFFGPGTRLTVL.

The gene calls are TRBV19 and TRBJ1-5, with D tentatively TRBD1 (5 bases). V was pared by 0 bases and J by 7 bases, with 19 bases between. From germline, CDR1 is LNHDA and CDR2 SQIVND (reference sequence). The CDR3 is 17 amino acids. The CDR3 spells CASSIDKSQGQGQPQHF. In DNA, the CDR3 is TGTGCCAGTAGTATAGATAAATCTCAGGGCCAGGGCCAGCCCCAGCATTTT.

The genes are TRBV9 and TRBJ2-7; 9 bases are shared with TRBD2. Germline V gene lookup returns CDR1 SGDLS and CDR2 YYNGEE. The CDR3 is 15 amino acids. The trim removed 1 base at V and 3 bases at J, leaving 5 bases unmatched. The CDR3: CASSVSASGNYEQYF. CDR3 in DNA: TGTGCCAGCAGCGTATCGGCTAGCGGGAACTACGAGCAGTACTTC.

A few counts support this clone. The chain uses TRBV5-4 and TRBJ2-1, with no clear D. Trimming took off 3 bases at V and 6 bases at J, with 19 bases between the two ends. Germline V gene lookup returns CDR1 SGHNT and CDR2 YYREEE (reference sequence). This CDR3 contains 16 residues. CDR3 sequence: CASSSTDLVAFNEQFF. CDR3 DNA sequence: TGTGCCAGCAGCTCAACGGATCTAGTCGCTTTCAATGAGCAGTTCTTC.

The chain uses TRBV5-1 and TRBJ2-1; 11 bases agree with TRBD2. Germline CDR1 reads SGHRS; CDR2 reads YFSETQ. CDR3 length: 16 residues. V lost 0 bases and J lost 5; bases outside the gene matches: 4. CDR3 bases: TGCGCCAGCAGCTTGGGACTAGCGGGACTAAACAATGAGCAGTTCTTC. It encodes CASSLGLAGLNNEQFF.

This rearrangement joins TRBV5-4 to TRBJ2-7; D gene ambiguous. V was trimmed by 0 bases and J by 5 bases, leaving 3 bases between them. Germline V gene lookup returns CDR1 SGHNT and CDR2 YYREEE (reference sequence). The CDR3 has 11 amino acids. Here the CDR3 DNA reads TGTGCCAGCAGCTTGGCCAACGAGCAGTACTTC. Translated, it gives CASSLANEQYF.

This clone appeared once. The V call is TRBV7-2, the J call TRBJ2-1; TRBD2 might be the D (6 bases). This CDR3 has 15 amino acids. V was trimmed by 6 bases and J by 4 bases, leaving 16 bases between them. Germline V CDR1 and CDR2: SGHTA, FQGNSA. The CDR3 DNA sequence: TGTGCCAGCAGGGAGGGGTGGGGCCCTTACAATGAGCAGTTCTTC. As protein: CASREGWGPYNEQFF. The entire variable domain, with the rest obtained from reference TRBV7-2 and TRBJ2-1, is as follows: GAGVSQSPSNKVTEKGKDVELRCDPISGHTALYWYRQSLGQGLEFLIYFQGNSAPDKSGLPSDRFSAERTGGSVSTLTIQRTQQEDSAVYLCASREGWGPYNEQFFGPGTRLTVL.

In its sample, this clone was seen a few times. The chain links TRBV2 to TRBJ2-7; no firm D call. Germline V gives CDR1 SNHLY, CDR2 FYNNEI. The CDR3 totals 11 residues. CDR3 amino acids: CASSEGVGIRV. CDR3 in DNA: TGTGCCAGCAGTGAAGGAGTGGGCATCCGGGTC.

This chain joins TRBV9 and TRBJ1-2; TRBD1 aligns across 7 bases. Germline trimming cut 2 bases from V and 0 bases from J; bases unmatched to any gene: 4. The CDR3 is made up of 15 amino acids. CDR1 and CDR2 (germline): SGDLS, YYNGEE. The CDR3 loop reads CASSVGTASNYGYTF. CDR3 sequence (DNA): TGTGCCAGCAGCGTCGGGACAGCTTCTAACTATGGCTACACCTTC.

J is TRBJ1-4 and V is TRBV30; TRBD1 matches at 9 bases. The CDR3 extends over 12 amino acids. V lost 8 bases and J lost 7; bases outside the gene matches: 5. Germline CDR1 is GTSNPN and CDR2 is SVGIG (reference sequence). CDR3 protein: CAVGTGPEKLFF. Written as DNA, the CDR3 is TGTGCCGTCGGGACAGGGCCTGAAAAACTGTTTTTT.

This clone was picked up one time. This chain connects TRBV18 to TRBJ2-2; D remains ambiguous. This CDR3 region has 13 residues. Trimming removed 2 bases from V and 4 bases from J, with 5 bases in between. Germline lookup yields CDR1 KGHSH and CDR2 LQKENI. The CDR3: CASSPTSTGELFF. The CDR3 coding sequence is TGTGCCAGCTCACCAACGAGCACCGGGGAGCTGTTTTTT.

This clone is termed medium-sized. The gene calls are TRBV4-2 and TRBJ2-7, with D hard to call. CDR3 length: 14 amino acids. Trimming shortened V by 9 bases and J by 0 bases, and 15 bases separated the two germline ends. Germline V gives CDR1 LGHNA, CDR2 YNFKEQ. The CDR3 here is CASKSGPSSYEQYF. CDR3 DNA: TGTGCCAGTAAATCAGGCCCGAGCTCCTACGAGCAGTACTTC.

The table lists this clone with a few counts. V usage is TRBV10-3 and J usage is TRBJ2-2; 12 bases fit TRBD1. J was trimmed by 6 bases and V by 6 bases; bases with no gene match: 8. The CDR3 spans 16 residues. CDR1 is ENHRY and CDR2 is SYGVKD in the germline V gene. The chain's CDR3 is CAISETGTGGPGELFF. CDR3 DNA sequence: TGTGCCATCAGCGAAACCGGGACAGGGGGCCCCGGGGAGCTGTTTTTT.

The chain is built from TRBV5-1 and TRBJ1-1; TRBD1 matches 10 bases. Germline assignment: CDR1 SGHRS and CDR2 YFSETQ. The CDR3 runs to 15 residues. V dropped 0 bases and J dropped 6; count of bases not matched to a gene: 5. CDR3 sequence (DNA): TGCGCCAGCAGCTTGGGGGGACAGGGGTTTTCTGAAGCTTTCTTT. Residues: CASSLGGQGFSEAFF. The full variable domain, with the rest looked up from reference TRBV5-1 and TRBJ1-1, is KAGVTQTPRYLIKTRGQQVTLSCSPISGHRSVSWYQQTPGQGLQFLFEYFSETQRNKGNFPGRFSGRQFSNSRSEMNVSTLELGDSALYLCASSLGGQGFSEAFFGQGTRLTVV.

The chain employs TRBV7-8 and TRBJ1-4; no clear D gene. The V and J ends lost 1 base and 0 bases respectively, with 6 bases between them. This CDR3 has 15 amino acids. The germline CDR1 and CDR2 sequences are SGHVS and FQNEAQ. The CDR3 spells CASSLVSATNEKLFF. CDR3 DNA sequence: TGTGCCAGCAGCTTAGTAAGCGCAACTAATGAAAAACTGTTTTTT.

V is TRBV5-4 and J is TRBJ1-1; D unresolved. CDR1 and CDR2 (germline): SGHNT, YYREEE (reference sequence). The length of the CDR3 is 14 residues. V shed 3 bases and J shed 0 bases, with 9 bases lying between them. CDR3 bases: TGTGCCAGCAGCTCGGGGTCTTTGAACACTGAAGCTTTCTTT. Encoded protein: CASSSGSLNTEAFF.

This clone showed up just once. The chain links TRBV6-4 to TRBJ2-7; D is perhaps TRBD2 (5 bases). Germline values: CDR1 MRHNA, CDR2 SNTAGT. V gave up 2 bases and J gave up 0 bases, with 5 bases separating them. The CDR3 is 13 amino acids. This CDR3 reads CASSDEGSYEQYF. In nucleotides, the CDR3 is TGTGCCAGCAGTGACGAGGGCTCCTACGAGCAGTACTTC.

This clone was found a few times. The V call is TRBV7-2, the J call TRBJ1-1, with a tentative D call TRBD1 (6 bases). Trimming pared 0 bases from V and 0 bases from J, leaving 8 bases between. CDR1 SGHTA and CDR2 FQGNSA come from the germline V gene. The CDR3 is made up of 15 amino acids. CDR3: CASSLARTVNTEAFF. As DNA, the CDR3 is TGTGCCAGCAGCTTAGCCAGGACAGTGAACACTGAAGCTTTCTTT.

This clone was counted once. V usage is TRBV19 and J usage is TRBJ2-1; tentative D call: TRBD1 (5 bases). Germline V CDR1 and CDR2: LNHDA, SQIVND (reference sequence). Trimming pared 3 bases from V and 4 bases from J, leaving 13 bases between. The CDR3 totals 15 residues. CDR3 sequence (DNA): TGTGCCAGTAGTATGGGGCAGGGTTGGTACAATGAGCAGTTCTTC. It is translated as CASSMGQGWYNEQFF.

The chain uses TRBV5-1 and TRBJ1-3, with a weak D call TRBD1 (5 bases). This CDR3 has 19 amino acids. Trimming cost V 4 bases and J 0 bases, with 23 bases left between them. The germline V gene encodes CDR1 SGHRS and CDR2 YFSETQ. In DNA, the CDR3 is TGCGCCAGCAGCGCCCTAGGGCATGACAGAGGTTTCTCTGGAAACACCATATATTTT. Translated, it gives CASSALGHDRGFSGNTIYF.

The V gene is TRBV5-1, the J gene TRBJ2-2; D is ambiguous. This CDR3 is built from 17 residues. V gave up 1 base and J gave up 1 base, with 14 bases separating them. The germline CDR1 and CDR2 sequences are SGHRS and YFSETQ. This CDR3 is CASSLRISRVNTGELFF. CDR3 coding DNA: TGCGCCAGCAGCTTGAGAATAAGTCGGGTGAACACCGGGGAGCTGTTTTTT.

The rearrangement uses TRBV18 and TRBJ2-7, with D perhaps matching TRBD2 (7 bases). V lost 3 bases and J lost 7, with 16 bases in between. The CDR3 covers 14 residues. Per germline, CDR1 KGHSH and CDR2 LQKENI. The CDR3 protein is CASSPPGGPLEQYF. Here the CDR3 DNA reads TGTGCCAGCTCACCTCCCGGGGGGCCCCTGGAGCAGTACTTC.